These T cell receptor beta chains were read from a single sample in a study of cytomegalovirus exposure and HLA in healthy donors. Clones were read by immunoSEQ multiplex PCR, and TCRdb kept only the in-frame ones, dropping some. The sample lists over 70,000 clones, under 80% occurring once. Source material: PBMCs. These receptors were obtained from a male donor in good health and CMV-seronegative. Each CDR3 is given with its conserved first and last residue. The D gene is left open where the match is weak. Clone size, where shown, is once, few, many, or a class for clones that have expanded.

clone_size: NA; cdr3_length: 18; d_call: NA; v_call: TRBV7-9; j_call: TRBJ1-2; cdr3_nt: TGTGCCAGCAGCACCCAAGGACAGTTCTCATCCCGTTACTATGGCTACACCTTC; cdr3_aa: CASSTQGQFSSRYYGYTF
clone_size: once; cdr3_length: 13; d_call: TRBD1; v_call: TRBV6-4; j_call: TRBJ1-1; cdr3_nt: TGTGCCAGCAGTGCAAAGACAGGGACTGAAGCTTTCTTT; cdr3_aa: CASSAKTGTEAFF
clone_size: NA; cdr3_length: 18; d_call: TRBD1; v_call: TRBV9; j_call: TRBJ1-1; cdr3_nt: TGTGCCAGCAGCGATCGAGTCGACAGGGTAGGGGGGAACACTGAAGCTTTCTTT; cdr3_aa: CASSDRVDRVGGNTEAFF
clone_size: NA; cdr3_length: 11; d_call: TRBD1; v_call: TRBV6-1; j_call: TRBJ2-7; cdr3_nt: TGTGCCAGCAGTGCGAACAGGGACAGGTACTTC; cdr3_aa: CASSANRDRYF
clone_size: NA; cdr3_length: 16; d_call: TRBD1; v_call: TRBV5-1; j_call: TRBJ1-2; cdr3_nt: TGCGCCAGCAGCGCGACCTTCGTTGGGACAGGCTATGGCTACACCTTC; cdr3_aa: CASSATFVGTGYGYTF
clone_size: NA; cdr3_length: 14; d_call: NA; v_call: TRBV5-4; j_call: TRBJ1-1; cdr3_nt: TGTGCCAGCAGCCGGGGGGTTTCTAACACTGAAGCTTTCTTT; cdr3_aa: CASSRGVSNTEAFF
clone_size: NA; cdr3_length: 15; d_call: TRBD2; v_call: TRBV11-1; j_call: TRBJ2-1; cdr3_nt: TGTGCCAGCAGCCCTACTAGCGGAGTTTACAATGAGCAGTTCTTC; cdr3_aa: CASSPTSGVYNEQFF
clone_size: once; cdr3_length: 19; d_call: TRBD2; v_call: TRBV4-1; j_call: TRBJ2-2; cdr3_nt: TGCGCCAGCAGCCAACCCCTTCATGGGCTAGCGGGACGTCCCGGGGAGCTGTTTTTT; cdr3_aa: CASSQPLHGLAGRPGELFF
clone_size: NA; cdr3_length: 19; d_call: TRBD1; v_call: TRBV27; j_call: TRBJ2-6; cdr3_nt: TGTGCCAGCAGTTCCTACGGGACAGGGAGTTGGGCTGGGGCCAACGGCCTGACTTTC; cdr3_aa: CASSSYGTGSWAGANGLTF
clone_size: NA; cdr3_length: 15; d_call: NA; v_call: TRBV6-1; j_call: TRBJ1-6; cdr3_nt: TGTGCCAGCAGCGGATACAGGGAAACTAATTCACCCCTCCACTTT; cdr3_aa: CASSGYRETNSPLHF
clone_size: NA; cdr3_length: 15; d_call: NA; v_call: TRBV4-3; j_call: TRBJ1-4; cdr3_nt: TGCGCCAGCAGCCAAGAACACACCAAGGGGGAAAAACTGTTTTTT; cdr3_aa: CASSQEHTKGEKLFF